A selection of T cell receptor beta chains follows, all from one sample in a study of cytomegalovirus exposure and HLA in healthy donors. The repertoire was sequenced with immunoSEQ multiplex PCR; TCRdb's copy has only in-frame clones and lacks some. This sample has some 150,000 clones, with around 84% found just once. Sequenced input: PBMCs. These receptors were obtained from a man aged 35 to 55 in good health and CMV-seropositive. The CDR3 runs from the conserved cysteine through the conserved F or W. D genes are given only for firm matches. For some rows the clone size is stated as once, few or many, or as a class when expanded; others skip it.

abundance | j_gene | v_gene | d_gene | CDR3aa | CDR3nt
- | TRBJ2-1 | TRBV7-2 | TRBD2 | CASSRRLAGEDNEQFF | TGTGCCAGCAGCCGGAGGTTAGCGGGAGAAGACAATGAGCAGTTCTTC
- | TRBJ1-2 | TRBV27 | - | CASSWTSAPLNYGYTF | TGTGCCAGCAGTTGGACAAGCGCGCCGCTTAACTATGGCTACACCTTC
few | TRBJ2-5 | TRBV27 | - | CASSPPSQETQYF | TGTGCCAGCAGTCCCCCCTCCCAAGAGACCCAGTACTTC
- | TRBJ2-7 | TRBV4-1 | - | CASSPVEAHEQYF | TGCGCCAGCAGCCCCGTCGAGGCCCACGAGCAGTACTTC
- | TRBJ1-5 | TRBV18 | - | CASSPGGVGQPQHF | TGTGCCAGCTCACCCGGGGGGGTCGGTCAGCCCCAGCATTTT
- | TRBJ2-7 | TRBV5-1 | TRBD1 | CASRPRDRGSEQYF | TGCGCCAGCAGACCGCGGGACAGGGGTAGCGAGCAGTACTTC
- | TRBJ2-7 | TRBV6-1 | - | CASSEGQAYEQYF | TGTGCCAGCAGTGAAGGGCAGGCTTACGAGCAGTACTTC
- | TRBJ2-5 | TRBV13 | TRBD1 | CASSFNRGHGTQYF | TGTGCCAGCAGCTTCAACAGGGGGCATGGGACCCAGTACTTC
- | TRBJ1-6 | TRBV30 | - | CAWSTAVGAGGSPLHF | TGTGCCTGGAGTACCGCTGTGGGTGCGGGTGGGTCACCCCTCCACTTT
- | TRBJ2-1 | TRBV19 | TRBD1 | CASSVPGTGVGEQFF | TGTGCCAGTAGTGTACCCGGGACAGGGGTAGGTGAGCAGTTCTTC
- | TRBJ2-7 | TRBV5-6 | - | CASSRRSPGSYEQYF | TGTGCCAGCAGCCGAAGGAGTCCGGGTTCCTACGAGCAGTACTTC
- | TRBJ2-1 | TRBV27 | TRBD2 | CASSSLTGTSGLNEQFF | TGTGCCAGCAGTTCACTCACCGGGACTAGCGGCCTCAATGAGCAGTTCTTC
once | TRBJ2-1 | TRBV7-3 | TRBD2 | CASSRRSGSNNEQFF | TGTGCCAGCAGCCGTCGAAGCGGGAGTAACAATGAGCAGTTCTTC
- | TRBJ2-2 | TRBV19 | TRBD2 | CASYSVVGGYTGELFF | TGTGCCAGTTACAGTGTGGTGGGAGGGTACACCGGGGAGCTGTTTTTT
few | TRBJ1-5 | TRBV2 | - | CASSARESNQPQHF | TGTGCCAGCAGTGCAAGGGAGAGCAATCAGCCCCAGCATTTT
- | TRBJ1-1 | TRBV7-3 | - | CASSSGILNTEAFF | TGTGCCAGCAGCTCAGGAATTCTGAACACTGAAGCTTTCTTT
few | TRBJ1-3 | TRBV4-2 | - | CASSQDRGGASGNTIYF | TGTGCCAGCAGCCAAGATAGAGGCGGAGCCTCTGGAAACACCATATATTTT
- | TRBJ2-7 | TRBV7-2 | - | CASSTTPGYEQYF | TGTGCCAGCAGCACGACTCCGGGCTACGAGCAGTACTTC
- | TRBJ1-5 | TRBV13 | - | CASSLTGNQPQHF | TGTGCCAGCAGCTTAACAGGCAATCAGCCCCAGCATTTT
- | TRBJ1-2 | TRBV28 | - | CASSLTGVPNYGYTF | TGTGCCAGCAGTCTTACGGGGGTCCCTAACTATGGCTACACCTTC
few | TRBJ1-5 | TRBV19 | - | CATTGRNQPQHF | TGTGCCACCACAGGGCGTAATCAGCCCCAGCATTTT
once | TRBJ1-2 | TRBV18 | TRBD1 | CASSPLSGTGVPDGYTF | TGTGCCAGCTCACCACTTTCCGGGACAGGGGTACCCGATGGCTACACCTTC
- | TRBJ2-7 | TRBV6-5 | TRBD1 | CASRAGTGVPYEQYF | TGTGCCAGCAGGGCCGGGACAGGGGTTCCCTACGAGCAGTACTTC
- | TRBJ2-1 | TRBV4-3 | TRBD2 | CASSQDIERELYNEQFF | TGCGCCAGCAGCCAAGATATCGAGCGGGAGCTCTACAATGAGCAGTTCTTC
- | TRBJ2-7 | TRBV5-1 | TRBD1 | CASSQRDRGFYEQYF | TGCGCCAGCAGCCAAAGGGACAGGGGGTTTTATGAGCAGTACTTC
- | TRBJ2-3 | TRBV5-6 | - | CASSLAGGLWDLTDTQYF | TGTGCCAGCAGCTTGGCCGGAGGACTATGGGACCTCACAGATACGCAGTATTTT
- | TRBJ1-1 | TRBV7-9 | TRBD1 | CSSSLGTGNTEAFF | TGTTCCAGCAGCTTGGGGACAGGAAACACTGAAGCTTTCTTT
- | TRBJ2-2 | TRBV27 | - | CASTLIWTANTGELFF | TGTGCCAGCACCCTTATATGGACAGCGAACACCGGGGAGCTGTTTTTT
- | TRBJ2-2 | TRBV30 | TRBD2 | CAWSWGRATGELFF | TGTGCCTGGAGTTGGGGGAGGGCGACCGGGGAGCTGTTTTTT